This TCR beta chain was identified in a study of T cell responses to AZD1222 COVID-19 vaccine. Germline V lookup: CDR1 SGHNT, CDR2 YYREEE (reference sequence). V gave up 3 bases and J gave up 4 bases; unmatched junction bases: 5. The CDR3 covers 14 residues. Whole-study results and caveats: In a largely white British group with more females than males, clonal diversity was possibly underestimated. Researchers took repertoire samples only after the peak T cell response had come. Dominant at 160-218 and 743-854, vaccine-associated CD4 TCRs also spanned spike. Two AZD1222 administrations were followed by greater Spike-specific TCR breadth and depth.

As to this clone: Its antigen remains unidentified.

Only in-frame clones appear in the TCRdb table, and some are missing; sequencing was by immunoSEQ multiplex PCR. The sample carries about 130,000 clones, approximately 93% recorded once. The chain has TRBV5-4 and TRBJ1-1, with TRBD1 identical over 8 bases. The origin of this receptor is an adult in good health. The specimen was peripheral blood, collected on day 0 of AZD1222 vaccination. The CDR3 here is CASSWDRTSTEAFF. CDR3 coding DNA: TGTGCCAGCAGCTGGGACAGGACGAGCACTGAAGCTTTCTTT.